The rows below give T cell receptor beta chains drawn from one sample of a study of T cells after yellow fever vaccination. TCRdb used MiXCR to reprocess the 5' RACE reads, holding one entry per CDR3 protein. The repertoire has 250,000 to 350,000 distinct CDR3 sequences, 8.7% of them found once; the top ten carry about 3.5%. The specimen comprised CD4+ T cells sorted from PBMCs, sampled 5 days after the yellow fever booster vaccination. The source is a man between 18 and 29 years old who received the YFV17D yellow fever vaccine. Both conserved end residues are part of each CDR3. D genes are given only for firm matches. Only part of the rows carry a size: once, few, many, or a class if the clone is expanded.

cdr3_nt	cdr3_aa	v_call	d_call	clone_size	j_call
TGTGCCAGCAGCTTTAACAGGGGAGATGGCTACACCTTC	CASSFNRGDGYTF	TRBV5-6	TRBD1	-	TRBJ1-2
TGTGCCAGCAGTTACTCGAACCCCGGTGGAAACACCATATATTTT	CASSYSNPGGNTIYF	TRBV6-5	-	few	TRBJ1-3
TGTGCCAGCAGCGTAGCGGCAGGCAACACCATATATTTT	CASSVAAGNTIYF	TRBV9	-	many	TRBJ1-3
TGTGCCAGCGTTCTCGACGGAGCGAACTATGGCTACACCTTC	CASVLDGANYGYTF	TRBV28	-	few	TRBJ1-2
TGCAGTGCTAGTCCCGGGGACAGATATTACAATGAGCAGTTCTTC	CSASPGDRYYNEQFF	TRBV20-1	TRBD1	few	TRBJ2-1
TGTGCCAGCAGCCAAGCTACGGACAGTCTAAATGAAAAACTGTTTTTT	CASSQATDSLNEKLFF	TRBV4-2	-	-	TRBJ1-4
TGCAGTGCCCCGACGACAGGGAAAGAGACCCAGTACTTC	CSAPTTGKETQYF	TRBV20-1	TRBD1	many	TRBJ2-5
TGTGCCAGCAGTTTGAAGCCGAGCTCCTATAATTCACCCCTCCACTTT	CASSLKPSSYNSPLHF	TRBV27	-	few	TRBJ1-6
TGTGCCAGCAGCTTCGGAGCGAAGGAGACCCAGTACTTC	CASSFGAKETQYF	TRBV7-3	-	-	TRBJ2-5
TGTGCCAGCAGCTCCCGTCCCCAGGCCGGAGAGCAGTACTTC	CASSSRPQAGEQYF	TRBV7-8	-	few	TRBJ2-7
TGTGCCAGCACTGGGACTTCTCGTTTGGAGACCCAGTACTTC	CASTGTSRLETQYF	TRBV6-2/TRBV6-3	-	few	TRBJ2-5
TGTGCCAGCAGCGTTGAGTCCGGCACCGGGGAGCTGTTTTTT	CASSVESGTGELFF	TRBV9	-	few	TRBJ2-2
TGTGCCTGGAGTGTTCAGCCCGAAGTAACTAATGAAAAACTGTTTTTT	CAWSVQPEVTNEKLFF	TRBV30	-	-	TRBJ1-4
TGCGCCAGCAGCTTGTCTAGCGGGGGGCCAGATACGCAGTATTTT	CASSLSSGGPDTQYF	TRBV5-1	TRBD2	many	TRBJ2-3
TGTGCCAGCAGTTACTTACTGGACAGGGCGACCACTGAAGCTTTCTTT	CASSYLLDRATTEAFF	TRBV6-2/TRBV6-3	TRBD1	-	TRBJ1-1
TGTGCCAGCAGCCACCGAGGATGGGGAAACACTGAAGCTTTCTTT	CASSHRGWGNTEAFF	TRBV5-6	-	many	TRBJ1-1
TGCGCCAGCGAGAACCGGGACATTAACACCGGGGAGCTGTTTTTT	CASENRDINTGELFF	TRBV4-1	-	-	TRBJ2-2
TGTGCCAGCAGCCGTCCCAGGTCATTCTTGGAGACCCAGTACTTC	CASSRPRSFLETQYF	TRBV7-2	-	-	TRBJ2-5
TGCAGTGCTAGTTCAGGGCGGGCTGAAGCTTTCTTT	CSASSGRAEAFF	TRBV20-1	-	many	TRBJ1-1
TGTGCCACCAGCATCCGGGACAAAGAAAACATTCAGTACTTC	CATSIRDKENIQYF	TRBV15	-	few	TRBJ2-4
TGTGCCTGGAGTGCTAAAGAGGGTCAGAACTATGGCTACACCTTC	CAWSAKEGQNYGYTF	TRBV30	-	few	TRBJ1-2
TGTGCCAGCAGCATGGACAGGGTCTATGGCTACACCTTC	CASSMDRVYGYTF	TRBV7-8	TRBD1	-	TRBJ1-2
TGTGCCAGCAGCTTGGCACAGGATCACATTCAGTACTTC	CASSLAQDHIQYF	TRBV5-4	-	few	TRBJ2-4
TGTGCCAGCAGCATCGGGGCTTGTAAGGTTTTGGGGGAGCTGTTTTTT	CASSIGACKVLGELFF	TRBV21-1	-	-	TRBJ2-2
TGTGCCACCGGTACAGGGCCCTGGGAGCTGTTTTTT	CATGTGPWELFF	TRBV24-1	-	few	TRBJ2-2
TGTGCCAGCAGCTTGGGACTAGCGGGGTTATTATCAGATACGAAGTATTTT	CASSLGLAGLLSDTKYF	TRBV5-8	TRBD2	few	TRBJ2-3
TGTGCCAGCAGCTCGGGACGACAGGAGCAGTACTTC	CASSSGRQEQYF	TRBV7-2	-	few	TRBJ2-7
TGCAGTGCCCGGGACTTTAATTCACCCCTCCACTTT	CSARDFNSPLHF	TRBV20-1	-	few	TRBJ1-6
TGCGCCAGCAGCTTGACTGGCGGCCAAGAGACCCAGTACTTC	CASSLTGGQETQYF	TRBV5-1	-	few	TRBJ2-5
TGTGCCAGCAGTTCCCACCGCAAGACAAAAGATACGCAGTATTTT	CASSSHRKTKDTQYF	TRBV6-2/TRBV6-3	-	-	TRBJ2-3
TGTGCCAGCAGTTTACTACAGGACTCCTACGAGCAGTACTTC	CASSLLQDSYEQYF	TRBV12-3/TRBV12-4	-	few	TRBJ2-7
TGCGCCAGCAGCTTAGGGCTAGCGAAGAACACCGGGGAGCTGTTTTTT	CASSLGLAKNTGELFF	TRBV5-1	-	-	TRBJ2-2
TGTGCCACCAGCAGAGATTTTACTGGGGCCAACGTCCTGACTTTC	CATSRDFTGANVLTF	TRBV15	-	few	TRBJ2-6
TGCGCCAGCAGCTTGAGGTCAGGGGAGAACACTGAAGCTTTCTTT	CASSLRSGENTEAFF	TRBV5-1	-	many	TRBJ1-1
TGTGCCAGCGGGAGGGACATCGCCTACGAGCAGTACTTC	CASGRDIAYEQYF	TRBV2	-	few	TRBJ2-7
TGTGCCAGCTCACTGTTCGGCGAATCGGAGACCCAGTACTTC	CASSLFGESETQYF	TRBV18	-	-	TRBJ2-5
TGCAGTGCTAGAGATCCCCAGGACTACTTCCAAGAGACCCAGTACTTC	CSARDPQDYFQETQYF	TRBV20-1	-	few	TRBJ2-5
TGCGCCAGCAGCTTGGGGCCCACCTCCGAGCAGTACTTC	CASSLGPTSEQYF	TRBV5-1	-	few	TRBJ2-7
TGTGCCAGCAGCCCGAACCGGGGCGCCGGCTACACCTTC	CASSPNRGAGYTF	TRBV12-3/TRBV12-4	-	-	TRBJ1-2
TGTGCCAGCAGCTTACACCGGGACAGCCGCACTGAAGCTTTCTTT	CASSLHRDSRTEAFF	TRBV5-5	TRBD1	few	TRBJ1-1
TGCGCCAGCAGCTCGGCGGTGGGACAGAGGAACACTGAAGCTTTCTTT	CASSSAVGQRNTEAFF	TRBV5-1	TRBD1	-	TRBJ1-1
TGCAGCGCTAGACGGGGGCAAACTGAAGCTTTCTTT	CSARRGQTEAFF	TRBV29-1	-	few	TRBJ1-1
TGTGCCAGTAAGGGGTGGCCCGAAGCAGAGACCCAGTACTTC	CASKGWPEAETQYF	TRBV19	-	-	TRBJ2-5
TGCGCCAGCAGCTCCATCCCAGGGTCTAATCAGCCCCAGCATTTT	CASSSIPGSNQPQHF	TRBV5-1	-	-	TRBJ1-5
TGTGCCAGCAGCTCCCTTCGGATGTCTGGGGTCGGGATCACTGAAGCTTTCTTT	CASSSLRMSGVGITEAFF	TRBV11-2	-	few	TRBJ1-1
TGTGCCAGCAGCCAAGATGCGGCCAGGACACGGCAGCCCCAGCATTTT	CASSQDAARTRQPQHF	TRBV3-2	-	-	TRBJ1-5
TGTGCCATCAGCGACTCTGGGGCCAACGTCCTGACTTTC	CAISDSGANVLTF	TRBV10-3	-	-	TRBJ2-6
TGTGCCAGCGGGGTCGCAGAGACCCAGTACTTC	CASGVAETQYF	TRBV6-2/TRBV6-3	-	-	TRBJ2-5
TGTGCCAGCAGCTTAATGGAGGGGCAAGAGACCCAGTACTTC	CASSLMEGQETQYF	TRBV7-9	-	-	TRBJ2-5
TGTGCCAGCAGCGTAGCCGGGGTGTCTGGAAACACCATATATTTT	CASSVAGVSGNTIYF	TRBV9	-	few	TRBJ1-3
TGCAGCGTTGGCGGGCTAGCGGGGGGGCCTAACATTCAGTACTTC	CSVGGLAGGPNIQYF	TRBV29-1	TRBD2	few	TRBJ2-4
TGTGCCAGCAGTTCTGGGACAGGGGGTAGGAAGTATTTT	CASSSGTGGRKYF	TRBV6-5	TRBD1	few	TRBJ2-3
TGTGCCAGCAGCTTAGACTTGGATCGGGAGACCCAGTACTTC	CASSLDLDRETQYF	TRBV11-2	-	-	TRBJ2-5
TGCAGTGATAGTTGGAATGGTCAGTATTTT	CSDSWNGQYF	TRBV20-1	-	few	TRBJ2-3
TGCGCCAGCAGCCCGGACAGGGGAACGTTTGAAGCTTTCTTT	CASSPDRGTFEAFF	TRBV5-1	TRBD1	many	TRBJ1-1
TGTGCCAGCAGCTGGACGATTAATGAGCAGTTCTTC	CASSWTINEQFF	TRBV7-9	-	few	TRBJ2-1